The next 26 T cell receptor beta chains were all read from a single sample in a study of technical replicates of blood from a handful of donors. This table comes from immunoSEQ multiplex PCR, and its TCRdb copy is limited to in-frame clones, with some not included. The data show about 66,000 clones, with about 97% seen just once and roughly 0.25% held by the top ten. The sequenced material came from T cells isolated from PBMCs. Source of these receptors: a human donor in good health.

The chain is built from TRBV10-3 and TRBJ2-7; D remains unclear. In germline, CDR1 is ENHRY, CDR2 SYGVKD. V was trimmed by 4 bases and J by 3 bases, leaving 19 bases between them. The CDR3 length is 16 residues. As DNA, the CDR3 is TGTGCCATCAGTGGCATTTTGGAGTCCCCTAGCTACGAGCAGTACTTC. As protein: CAISGILESPSYEQYF.

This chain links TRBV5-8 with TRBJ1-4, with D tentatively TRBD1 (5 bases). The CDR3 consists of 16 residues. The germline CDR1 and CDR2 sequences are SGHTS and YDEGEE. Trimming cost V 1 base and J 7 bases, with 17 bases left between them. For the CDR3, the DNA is TGTGCCAGCAGCTTGAATCCAGGGTCACCCCTTGAAAAACTGTTTTTT. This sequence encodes CASSLNPGSPLEKLFF.

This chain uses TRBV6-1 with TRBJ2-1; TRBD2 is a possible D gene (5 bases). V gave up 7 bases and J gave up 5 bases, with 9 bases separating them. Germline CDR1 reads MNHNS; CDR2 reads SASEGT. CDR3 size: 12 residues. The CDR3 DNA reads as TGTGCCAGCATCGAGGGAAACAATGAGCAGTTCTTC. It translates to CASIEGNNEQFF.

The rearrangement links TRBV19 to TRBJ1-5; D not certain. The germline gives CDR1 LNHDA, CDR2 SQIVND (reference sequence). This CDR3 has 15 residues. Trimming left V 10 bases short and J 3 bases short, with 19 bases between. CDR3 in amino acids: CAIEKANSNNQPQHF. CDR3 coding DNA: TGTGCCATCGAAAAAGCGAACTCAAACAATCAGCCCCAGCATTTT.

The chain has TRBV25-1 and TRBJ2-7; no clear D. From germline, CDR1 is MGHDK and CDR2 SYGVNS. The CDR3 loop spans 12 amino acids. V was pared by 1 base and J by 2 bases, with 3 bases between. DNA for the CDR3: TGTGCCAGCAGTGAATCTCCCTACGAGCAGTACTTC. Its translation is CASSESPYEQYF.

The CDR3 reads CASSHAGPEGKLFF. The CDR3, as DNA: TGTGCCAGCAGCCACGCCGGTCCGGAGGGAAAACTGTTTTTT. This chain connects TRBV4-2 to TRBJ1-4; D gene uncertain. V was cut by 3 bases and J by 10 bases, with 15 bases left in between. This CDR3 contains 14 residues. Germline CDR1 is LGHNA and CDR2 is YNFKEQ.

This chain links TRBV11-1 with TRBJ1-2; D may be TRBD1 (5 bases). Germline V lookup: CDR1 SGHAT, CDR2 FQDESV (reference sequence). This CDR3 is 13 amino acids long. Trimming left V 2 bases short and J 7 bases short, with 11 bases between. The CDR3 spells CASSLQGLGGYTF. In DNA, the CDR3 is TGTGCCAGCAGCTTACAGGGACTGGGTGGCTACACCTTC.

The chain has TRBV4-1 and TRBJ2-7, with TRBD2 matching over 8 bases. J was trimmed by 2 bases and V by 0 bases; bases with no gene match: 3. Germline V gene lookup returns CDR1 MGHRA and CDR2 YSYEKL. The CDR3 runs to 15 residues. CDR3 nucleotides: TGCGCCAGCAGCCAAGACGTTAGCGGGACCTACGAGCAGTACTTC. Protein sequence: CASSQDVSGTYEQYF.

This CDR3 reads CASSISPGVYNEQFF. CDR3 in DNA: TGTGCCAGTAGTATATCCCCCGGGGTCTACAATGAGCAGTTCTTC. The V call is TRBV19, the J call TRBJ2-1; perhaps TRBD2 as D (5 bases). The CDR3 spans 15 residues. The V gene's germline CDR1 is LNHDA and CDR2 SQIVND (reference sequence). V shed 2 bases and J shed 3 bases, with 11 bases lying between them.

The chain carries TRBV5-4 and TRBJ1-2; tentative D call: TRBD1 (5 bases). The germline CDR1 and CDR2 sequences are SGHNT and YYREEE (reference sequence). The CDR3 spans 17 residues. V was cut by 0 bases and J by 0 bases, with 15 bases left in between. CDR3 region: CASSLGKTVNANYGYTF. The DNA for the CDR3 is TGTGCCAGCAGCTTGGGGAAGACAGTCAACGCTAACTATGGCTACACCTTC.

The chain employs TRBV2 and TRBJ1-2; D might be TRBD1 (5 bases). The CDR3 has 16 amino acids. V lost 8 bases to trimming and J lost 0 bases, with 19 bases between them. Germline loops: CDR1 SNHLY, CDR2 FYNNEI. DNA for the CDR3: TGTGCCAGCGTCCCTTGGGCAGGGCGGACTAACTATGGCTACACCTTC. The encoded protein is CASVPWAGRTNYGYTF.

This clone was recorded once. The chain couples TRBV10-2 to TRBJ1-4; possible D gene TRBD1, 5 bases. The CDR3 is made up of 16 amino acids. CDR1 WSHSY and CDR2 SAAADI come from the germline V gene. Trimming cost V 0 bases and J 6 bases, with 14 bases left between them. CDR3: CASSESGGTGHEKLFF. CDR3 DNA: TGCGCCAGCAGTGAGTCGGGGGGGACCGGACATGAAAAACTGTTTTTT.

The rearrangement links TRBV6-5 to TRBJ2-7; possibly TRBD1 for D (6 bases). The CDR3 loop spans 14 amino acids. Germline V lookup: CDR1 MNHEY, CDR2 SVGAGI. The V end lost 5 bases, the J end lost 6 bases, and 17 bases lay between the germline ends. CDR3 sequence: CASSHLQGEAEQYF. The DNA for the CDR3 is TGTGCCAGCAGTCACCTACAGGGAGAGGCCGAGCAGTACTTC.

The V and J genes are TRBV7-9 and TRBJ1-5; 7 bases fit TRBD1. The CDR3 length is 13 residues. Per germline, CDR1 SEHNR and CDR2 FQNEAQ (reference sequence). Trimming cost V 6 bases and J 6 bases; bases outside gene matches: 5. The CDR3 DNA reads TGTGCCAGCAGTTTGACAGGGACTCAGCCCCAGCATTTT. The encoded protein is CASSLTGTQPQHF. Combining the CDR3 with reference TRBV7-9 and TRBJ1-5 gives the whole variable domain DTGVSQNPRHKITKRGQNVTFRCDPISEHNRLYWYRQTLGQGPEFLTYFQNEAQLEKSRLLSDRFSAERPKGSFSTLEIQRTEQGDSAMYLCASSLTGTQPQHFGDGTRLSIL.

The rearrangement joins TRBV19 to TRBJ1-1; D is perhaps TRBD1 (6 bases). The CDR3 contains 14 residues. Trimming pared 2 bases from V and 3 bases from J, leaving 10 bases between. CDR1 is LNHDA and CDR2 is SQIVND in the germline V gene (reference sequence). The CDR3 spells CASSIRGSYTEAFF. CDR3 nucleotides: TGTGCCAGTAGTATAAGGGGGAGCTACACTGAAGCTTTCTTT. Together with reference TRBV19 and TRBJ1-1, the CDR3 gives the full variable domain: DGGITQSPKYLFRKEGQNVTLSCEQNLNHDAMYWYRQDPGQGLRLIYYSQIVNDFQKGDIAEGYSVSREKKESFPLTVTSAQKNPTAFYLCASSIRGSYTEAFFGQGTRLTVV.

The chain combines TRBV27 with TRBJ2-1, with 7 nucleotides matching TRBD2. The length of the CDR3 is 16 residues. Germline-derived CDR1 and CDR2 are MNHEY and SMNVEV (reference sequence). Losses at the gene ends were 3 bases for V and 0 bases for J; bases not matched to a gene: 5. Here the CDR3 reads CASSLISGSSYNEQFF. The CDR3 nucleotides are TGTGCCAGCAGTTTGATTAGCGGGTCCTCCTACAATGAGCAGTTCTTC.

CDR3 coding DNA: TGCGCCAGCAGCCAGGGGACTAGCGGGGCAAGCTCCTACGAGCAGTACTTC. Residues: CASSQGTSGASSYEQYF. The chain is built from TRBV5-1 and TRBJ2-7; TRBD2 matches 13 bases. The CDR3 runs to 17 residues. Germline CDR1 SGHRS, CDR2 YFSETQ. The V segment lost 4 bases and the J segment 0 bases; nucleotides outside the gene matches: 7.

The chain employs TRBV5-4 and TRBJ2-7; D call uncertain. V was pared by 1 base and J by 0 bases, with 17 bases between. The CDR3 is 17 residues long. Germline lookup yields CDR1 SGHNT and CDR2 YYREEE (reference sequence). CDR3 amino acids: CASSLSSSPWSSYEQYF. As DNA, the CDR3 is TGTGCCAGCAGCTTGTCTTCTTCGCCGTGGAGCTCCTACGAGCAGTACTTC.

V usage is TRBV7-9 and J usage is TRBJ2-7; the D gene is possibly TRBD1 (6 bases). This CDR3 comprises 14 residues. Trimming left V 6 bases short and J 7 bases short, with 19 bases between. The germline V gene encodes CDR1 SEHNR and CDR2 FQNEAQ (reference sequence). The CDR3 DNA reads TGTGCCAGCAGGGGCTCAGGGGTTTCGGGGGAGCAGTACTTC. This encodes CASRGSGVSGEQYF.

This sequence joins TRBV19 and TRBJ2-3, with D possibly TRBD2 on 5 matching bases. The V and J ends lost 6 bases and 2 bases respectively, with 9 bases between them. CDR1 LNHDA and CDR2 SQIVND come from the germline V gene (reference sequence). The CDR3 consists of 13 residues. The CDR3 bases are TGTGCCAGTAGCAGCGGTCTCACAGATACGCAGTATTTT. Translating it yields CASSSGLTDTQYF.

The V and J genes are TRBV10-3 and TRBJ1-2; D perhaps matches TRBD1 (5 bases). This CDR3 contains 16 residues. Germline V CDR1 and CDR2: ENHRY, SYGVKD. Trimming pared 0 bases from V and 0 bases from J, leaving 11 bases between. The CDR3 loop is CAISESWGTSNYGYTF. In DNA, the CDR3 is TGTGCCATCAGTGAGTCGTGGGGCACTTCTAACTATGGCTACACCTTC.

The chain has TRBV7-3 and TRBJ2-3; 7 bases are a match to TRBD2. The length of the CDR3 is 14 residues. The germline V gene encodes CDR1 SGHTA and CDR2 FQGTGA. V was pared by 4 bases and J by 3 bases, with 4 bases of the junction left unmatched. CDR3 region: CASSWGGGTDTQYF. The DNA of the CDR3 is TGTGCCAGCAGCTGGGGCGGGGGTACAGATACGCAGTATTTT.

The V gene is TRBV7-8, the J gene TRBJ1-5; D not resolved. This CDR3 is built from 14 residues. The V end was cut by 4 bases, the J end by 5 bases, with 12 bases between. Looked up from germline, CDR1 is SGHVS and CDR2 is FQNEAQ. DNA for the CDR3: TGTGCCAGCAGCTCGACCGACACTCATCAGCCCCAGCATTTT. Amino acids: CASSSTDTHQPQHF.

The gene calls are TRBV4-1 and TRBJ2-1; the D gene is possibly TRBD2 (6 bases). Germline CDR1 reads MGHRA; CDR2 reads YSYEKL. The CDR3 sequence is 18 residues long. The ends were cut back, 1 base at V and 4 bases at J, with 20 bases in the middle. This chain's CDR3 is CASSQALRGSRGYNEQFF. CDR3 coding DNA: TGCGCCAGCAGCCAAGCGCTGCGGGGATCCCGCGGATACAATGAGCAGTTCTTC.

The CDR3 loop reads CASREGLVGVYEQYF. The CDR3 nucleotides are TGCGCCAGCAGGGAAGGACTGGTAGGAGTCTACGAGCAGTACTTC. The V call is TRBV5-1, the J call TRBJ2-7; tentative D call: TRBD2 (5 bases). The CDR3 has 15 amino acids. V lost 5 bases and J lost 3, with 18 bases in between. CDR1 and CDR2 from the germline V gene are SGHRS and YFSETQ. Together with reference TRBV5-1 and TRBJ2-7, the CDR3 gives the full variable domain: KAGVTQTPRYLIKTRGQQVTLSCSPISGHRSVSWYQQTPGQGLQFLFEYFSETQRNKGNFPGRFSGRQFSNSRSEMNVSTLELGDSALYLCASREGLVGVYEQYFGPGTRLTVT.

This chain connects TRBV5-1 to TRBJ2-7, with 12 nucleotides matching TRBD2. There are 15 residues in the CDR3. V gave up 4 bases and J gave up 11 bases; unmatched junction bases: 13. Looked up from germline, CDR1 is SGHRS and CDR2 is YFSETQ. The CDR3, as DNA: TGCGCCAGCAGCCCTGGGACTAGCGGGCGGGTTTGGGAGTACTTC. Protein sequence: CASSPGTSGRVWEYF.